This TCR beta chain came from a study of blood T cell repertoires in COVID-19. The CDR3 loop spans 16 amino acids. Germline V gene data show CDR1 as MNHNS and CDR2 as SASEGT. With 0 bases clipped from V and 4 bases from J, the junction kept 7 bases outside the gene matches. TCRdb's table, derived via immunoSEQ multiplex PCR, lists solely in-frame clones and lacks some. The sample comprises tens of thousands of clones, about 88% of which are singletons, and approximately 8% rests with the top ten. The chain joins TRBV6-1 to TRBJ2-5, with 8 positions matching TRBD1. The sequencing input was peripheral blood. The clonotype comes from a man older than 75 with active or convalescent COVID-19. This CDR3 is CASSEALQGAAETQYF. CDR3 DNA: TGTGCCAGCAGTGAAGCGTTGCAGGGGGCAGCAGAGACCCAGTACTTC.